The entry that follows covers one T cell receptor beta chain sequence. Its antigen is not known. The source of the sample is a study of early T cells in non-severe SARS-CoV-2 infection. Each cDNA molecule carried a unique molecular identifier. TCRdb called the 5' RACE reads again in MiXCR, with one record for every CDR3 protein. The sample has tens of thousands of distinct CDR3 sequences; roughly a sixth are singletons. The germline V gene has CDR1 MNHEY and CDR2 SMNVEV (reference sequence). There are 16 residues in the CDR3. V lost 4 bases and J lost 5, with 18 bases in between. Study results and caveats: Matches to VDJdb favored anti-spike CD8 responses and missed private and CD4 specificities.

This receptor was obtained from an adult who was a healthcare worker with PCR-confirmed SARS-CoV-2 infection or an uninfected control (not recorded which). The material sequenced was whole blood. V is TRBV27 and J is TRBJ1-3, with D possibly matching TRBD1 (5 bases). The CDR3 bases are TGTGCCAGCAGTTCATCAGCGGGGGAATGGAGAAACACCATATATTTT. This encodes CASSSSAGEWRNTIYF.